A single sample gave rise to the 8 T cell receptor beta chains below, sequenced in a study of post-analysis software for immune sequencing data. Unique molecular identifiers had been added to the TCR beta cDNA libraries. TCRdb re-called the PCR reads through MiXCR, storing one row per CDR3 protein. The table records approximately 400,000 distinct CDR3 sequences, roughly 35% of them present only once. Study observations and caveats: Patients showed TRBV5-6, TRBV5-1 and TRBV20-1 among a handful of TRBV segments more frequent than in controls.

For these TCRs, the target antigens are not known. Material for sequencing was blood. The receptors shown here come from a girl aged 10 to 17 with multiple sclerosis.

The rearrangement uses TRBV30 and TRBJ2-5; 7 bases fit TRBD2. J gave up 0 bases and V 8 bases, and 3 bases lay outside the gene matches. The CDR3 is made up of 12 amino acids. Germline V gives CDR1 GTSNPN, CDR2 SVGIG (reference sequence). The CDR3 sequence is CAGSGYQETQYF. The DNA for the CDR3 is TGTGCCGGTAGCGGGTACCAAGAGACCCAGTACTTC.

This clonotype was counted at least ten times. The chain carries TRBV29-1 and TRBJ2-1; 10 nucleotides line up with TRBD1. The CDR3 totals 14 residues. The V segment lost 4 bases and the J segment 4 bases; nucleotides outside the gene matches: 4. The germline CDR1 and CDR2 sequences are SQVTM and ANQGSEA. DNA of the CDR3: TGCAGCGTTGCACCGGGACAGGGGTACAATGAGCAGTTCTTC. Residues: CSVAPGQGYNEQFF.

Only a few counts were recorded for this clonotype. The chain uses TRBV15 and TRBJ2-7; 10 bases match TRBD1. After removal of 6 bases from V and 6 bases from J, the junction contained 8 bases not matched to a gene. There are 14 residues in the CDR3. Germline V gene sequence: CDR1 LNHNV, CDR2 YYDKDF (reference sequence). The CDR3 sequence is CATRATGQGSEQYF. The CDR3 DNA reads as TGTGCCACCAGAGCAACGGGACAGGGGAGCGAGCAGTACTTC.

The V and J genes are TRBV5-1 and TRBJ2-7; weak D call: TRBD2 (6 bases). Trimming removed 0 bases at V and 4 bases at J, with 14 bases between. In germline, CDR1 is SGHRS, CDR2 YFSETQ. This CDR3 has 15 amino acids. CDR3 coding DNA: TGCGCCAGCAGCTTGGCTAGCGACGGGATATACGAGCAGTACTTC. Its protein product is CASSLASDGIYEQYF. Drawing the rest from reference TRBV5-1 and TRBJ2-7, the complete variable domain is KAGVTQTPRYLIKTRGQQVTLSCSPISGHRSVSWYQQTPGQGLQFLFEYFSETQRNKGNFPGRFSGRQFSNSRSEMNVSTLELGDSALYLCASSLASDGIYEQYFGPGTRLTVT.

This clonotype was detected many times. The V gene is TRBV6-5, the J gene TRBJ2-1; D may be TRBD1 or TRBD2 (5 bases each). With 2 bases removed from V and 7 bases from J, the gap between germline ends came to 9 bases. This CDR3 is built from 13 residues. Germline CDR1 and CDR2: MNHEY and SVGAGI. CDR3 loop: CASSYAGANEQFF. Written as DNA, the CDR3 is TGTGCCAGCAGTTACGCCGGGGCTAATGAGCAGTTCTTC.

The V gene is TRBV4-3, the J gene TRBJ2-7; no clear D. The CDR3 spans 15 residues. Germline V gives CDR1 LGHNA, CDR2 YSLEER. The V end was cut by 1 base, the J end by 6 bases, with 16 bases between. The CDR3 DNA reads as TGCGCCAGCAGCCAAGGCCTATGGGAAACTGGCGAGCAGTACTTC. Protein: CASSQGLWETGEQYF.

Here the CDR3 reads CSARPGGTGELFF. CDR3 nucleotide sequence: TGCAGTGCTAGACCAGGGGGGACCGGGGAGCTGTTTTTT. The chain uses TRBV20-1 and TRBJ2-2; tentatively, D is TRBD1 (7 bases). CDR3 size: 13 residues. Germline V gene data show CDR1 as DFQATT and CDR2 as SNEGSKA (reference sequence). Trimming shortened V by 2 bases and J by 5 bases, and 9 bases separated the two germline ends.

The chain recombines TRBV7-9 with TRBJ2-7; D is ambiguous. Between the trimmed V and J ends, which lost 1 base and 3 bases, there was a span of 7 bases. Germline assignment: CDR1 SEHNR and CDR2 FQNEAQ (reference sequence). The CDR3 runs to 13 residues. This chain's CDR3 is CASSLVYCYEQYF. The CDR3 coding sequence is TGTGCCAGCAGCTTAGTATACTGCTACGAGCAGTACTTC. The full variable domain, completed using reference TRBV7-9 and TRBJ2-7, is DTGVSQNPRHKITKRGQNVTFRCDPISEHNRLYWYRQTLGQGPEFLTYFQNEAQLEKSRLLSDRFSAERPKGSFSTLEIQRTEQGDSAMYLCASSLVYCYEQYFGPGTRLTVT.